This entry features one T cell receptor beta chain sequence. The sample comes from a study of CD8 T cells in Susac syndrome. The study used treatment-naive patients who had stable or active relapsing-remitting disease as multiple sclerosis controls. Random hexamers served to reverse transcribe about 0.45 to 1 ug RNA. TCRdb recomputed calls from the immunoSEQ multiplex PCR reads with MiXCR, one row per CDR3 protein. The data contain 350,000 to 550,000 distinct CDR3 sequences, 85% to 90% of them seen just once; the ten biggest clones take up about 0.1%. Sequencing was done on a sample of CD8+ T cells from PBMCs. The origin of this receptor is a human donor with multiple sclerosis.

CDR3: CASHPGTGMSYNEAFF. The CDR3 bases are TGTGCCAGTCACCCCGGGACAGGGATGAGTTATAATGAAGCTTTCTTT. The V gene is TRBV28, the J gene TRBJ1-1; 9 positions agree with TRBD1. V was pared by 9 bases and J by 7 bases, with 18 bases of the junction left unmatched. The V gene's germline CDR1 is MDHEN and CDR2 SYDVKM. The CDR3 has 16 amino acids. Variable domain in full (rest from reference TRBV28 and TRBJ1-1): DVKVTQSSRYLVKRTGEKVFLECVQDMDHENMFWYRQDPGLGLRLIYFSYDVKMKEKGDIPEGYSVSREKKERFSLILESASTNQTSMYLCASHPGTGMSYNEAFFGQGTRLTVV.